This entry lists 25 T cell receptor beta chains sequenced from one sample in a study of cytomegalovirus exposure and HLA in healthy donors (TCRdb year 2017). Preparation of the library involved the immunoSEQ multiplex PCR assay. The immuneACCESS repertoire file appears here via TCRdb, limited to in-frame rearrangements. These files lack a portion of the clones; in checked studies, under half of the deficit traces to unresolved V genes, and the cause of the others is not known. Present in this sample are roughly 300,000 clones, about 90% of which were seen just once. Roughly 1.2% of the sample rests with the top ten. Material: PBMCs. These receptor sequences come from a woman aged 25 to 45 in good health and CMV-seropositive.

This chain connects TRBV30 to TRBJ2-7; tentative D call: TRBD2 (6 bases). The germline gives CDR1 GTSNPN, CDR2 SVGIG (reference sequence). With 7 bases removed from V and 2 bases from J, the gap between germline ends came to 9 bases. There are 11 residues in the CDR3. The CDR3 here is CAFSGPYEQYF. The CDR3 nucleotides are TGTGCCTTTAGCGGTCCCTACGAGCAGTACTTC.

The chain couples TRBV7-9 to TRBJ2-2; 8 positions match TRBD2. Looked up from germline, CDR1 is SEHNR and CDR2 is FQNEAQ (reference sequence). V dropped 2 bases and J dropped 3; count of bases not matched to a gene: 5. The CDR3 contains 16 residues. The CDR3 region is CASSLWTSPYTGELFF. The CDR3 nucleotides are TGTGCCAGCAGCTTATGGACTAGCCCTTACACCGGGGAGCTGTTTTTT. Looking up the rest from reference TRBV7-9 and TRBJ2-2 gives the full variable domain: DTGVSQNPRHKITKRGQNVTFRCDPISEHNRLYWYRQTLGQGPEFLTYFQNEAQLEKSRLLSDRFSAERPKGSFSTLEIQRTEQGDSAMYLCASSLWTSPYTGELFFGEGSRLTVL.

This chain links TRBV15 with TRBJ2-2; D uncertain. Trimming cost V 0 bases and J 6 bases, with 5 bases left between them. Germline CDR1 and CDR2: LNHNV and YYDKDF (reference sequence). CDR3 size: 13 residues. The CDR3 sequence: CATSRDHPGELFF. The DNA of the CDR3 is TGTGCCACCAGCAGAGACCATCCCGGGGAGCTGTTTTTT.

The rearrangement uses TRBV9 and TRBJ2-7; 7 bases are shared with TRBD1. The CDR3 contains 13 residues. Germline CDR1 is SGDLS and CDR2 is YYNGEE. V was pared by 3 bases and J by 6 bases, with 6 bases of the junction left unmatched. DNA of the CDR3: TGTGCCAGCAGCGCACAGGGGTTGGGCGAGCAGTACTTC. Translating it yields CASSAQGLGEQYF.

V usage is TRBV18 and J usage is TRBJ1-5; TRBD1 matches 7 bases. Trimming at V came to 1 base and at J to 0 bases, leaving 3 bases not matched to a gene. The germline V gene has CDR1 KGHSH and CDR2 LQKENI. CDR3 length: 16 amino acids. The CDR3 DNA reads as TGTGCCAGCTCACCACGACAGGGCGCTAGCAATCAGCCCCAGCATTTT. It specifies CASSPRQGASNQPQHF.

This clone has a single count. This chain connects TRBV28 to TRBJ1-2; 7 bases are a match to TRBD1. V gave up 6 bases and J gave up 8 bases; unmatched junction bases: 9. The length of the CDR3 is 13 residues. CDR1 and CDR2 (germline): MDHEN, SYDVKM. The CDR3 DNA reads TGTGCCAGCAGCCAGGGGGGCGCGGGGGGCTACACCTTC. Translation gives CASSQGGAGGYTF.

The chain couples TRBV10-3 to TRBJ1-2, with TRBD1 matching over 9 bases. Trimming took 0 bases from V and 1 from J; bases not matched to a gene: 9. The V gene's germline CDR1 is ENHRY and CDR2 SYGVKD. CDR3 size: 18 residues. The CDR3 spells CAISESGTGISHNYGYTF. Written as DNA, the CDR3 is TGTGCCATCAGTGAGTCGGGGACAGGGATATCTCATAACTATGGCTACACCTTC.

The V gene is TRBV4-2, the J gene TRBJ2-1, with 8 bases lining up with TRBD1. The CDR3 loop spans 18 amino acids. J gave up 1 base and V 1 base, and 9 bases lay outside the gene matches. Per germline, CDR1 LGHNA and CDR2 YNFKEQ. CDR3 amino acids: CASSQGTGTGVSYNEQFF. CDR3 in DNA: TGTGCCAGCAGCCAAGGCACCGGGACAGGCGTGTCCTACAATGAGCAGTTCTTC.

This sequence joins TRBV28 and TRBJ1-5; possibly TRBD1 for D (5 bases). The germline CDR1 and CDR2 sequences are MDHEN and SYDVKM. The CDR3 has 18 residues. The V end lost 5 bases, the J end lost 2 bases, and 22 bases lay between the germline ends. DNA of the CDR3: TGTGCCAGCAGTACCACCGGGCCAGGGAGATGGGGCAATCAGCCCCAGCATTTT. It translates to CASSTTGPGRWGNQPQHF.

The J gene is TRBJ1-2, the V gene TRBV10-2; possible D gene TRBD1, 5 bases. V lost 6 bases, J lost 0 bases, and 11 bases lay in between. CDR1 is WSHSY and CDR2 is SAAADI in the germline V gene. The CDR3 loop spans 14 amino acids. The CDR3 here is CASSGQKTNYGYTF. The CDR3 DNA reads as TGCGCCAGCAGCGGACAAAAGACTAACTATGGCTACACCTTC.

The J gene is TRBJ1-4, the V gene TRBV28; no clear D. V gave up 6 bases and J gave up 15 bases, with 17 bases separating them. CDR1 and CDR2 (germline): MDHEN, SYDVKM. The CDR3 is 12 amino acids. CDR3 in DNA: TGTGCCAGCAGCAGTACTCCCCCTCGGTTGTTTTTT. Translated: CASSSTPPRLFF. Full variable domain (rest looked up from reference TRBV28 and TRBJ1-4): DVKVTQSSRYLVKRTGEKVFLECVQDMDHENMFWYRQDPGLGLRLIYFSYDVKMKEKGDIPEGYSVSREKKERFSLILESASTNQTSMYLCASSSTPPRLFFGSGTQLSVL.

The chain is built from TRBV19 and TRBJ1-5; 10 bases are shared with TRBD1. This CDR3 comprises 16 residues. V shed 3 bases, J shed 5 bases, and the junction held 7 bases outside the gene matches. Germline CDR1 and CDR2: LNHDA and SQIVND (reference sequence). The CDR3 region is CASSIRGQGVDQPQHF. CDR3 DNA sequence: TGTGCCAGTAGTATCCGCGGACAGGGGGTGGATCAGCCCCAGCATTTT.

The chain combines TRBV30 with TRBJ2-7, with TRBD2 as a possible D gene (8 bases). Trimming removed 8 bases at V and 4 bases at J, with 18 bases between. The length of the CDR3 is 13 residues. CDR1 is GTSNPN, CDR2 SVGIG, per germline (reference sequence). This CDR3 is CAGREGARYEQYF. The CDR3 DNA is TGTGCCGGACGGGAGGGGGCGAGGTACGAGCAGTACTTC.

The CDR3 reads CASSLRGATNSPLHF. The DNA for the CDR3 is TGTGCCAGCAGCTTGCGGGGGGCGACCAATTCACCCCTCCACTTT. J is TRBJ1-6 and V is TRBV5-4; D possibly corresponds to TRBD1 (6 bases). The V gene's germline CDR1 is SGHNT and CDR2 YYREEE (reference sequence). Trimming stripped 1 base from V and 7 bases from J, with 12 bases between. This CDR3 spans 15 amino acids.

This rearrangement joins TRBV5-6 to TRBJ2-2, with D hard to call. V lost 5 bases, J lost 6 bases, and 11 bases lay in between. Looked up from germline, CDR1 is SGHDT and CDR2 is YYEEEE. The CDR3 length is 13 residues. The CDR3 is CASSWAFPGELFF. The CDR3 DNA reads TGTGCCAGCAGTTGGGCCTTCCCCGGGGAGCTGTTTTTT.

The CDR3 here is CATSREDAWNTEAFF. The CDR3 nucleotides are TGTGCCACCAGCAGAGAAGACGCGTGGAACACTGAAGCTTTCTTT. The rearrangement links TRBV15 to TRBJ1-1; no reliable D call. Germline CDR1 reads LNHNV; CDR2 reads YYDKDF (reference sequence). The CDR3 runs 15 residues. Trimming removed 0 bases from V and 1 base from J, with 9 bases in between. Full variable domain (missing parts from reference TRBV15 and TRBJ1-1): DAMVIQNPRYQVTQFGKPVTLSCSQTLNHNVMYWYQQKSSQAPKLLFHYYDKDFNNEADTPDNFQSRRPNTSFCFLDIRSPGLGDTAMYLCATSREDAWNTEAFFGQGTRLTVV.

This rearrangement joins TRBV7-2 to TRBJ2-5; possible D gene TRBD1, 6 bases. Trimming shortened V by 5 bases and J by 5 bases, and 18 bases separated the two germline ends. Germline V gene lookup returns CDR1 SGHTA and CDR2 FQGNSA. The CDR3 has 15 amino acids. The CDR3 DNA sequence: TGTGCCAGCAGCAACACAGGGAAAGTCGGGGAGACCCAGTACTTC. Its translation is CASSNTGKVGETQYF.

V gene TRBV7-3 combines with J gene TRBJ2-1, with D possibly matching TRBD2 (6 bases). Looked up from germline, CDR1 is SGHTA and CDR2 is FQGTGA. V shed 3 bases and J shed 9 bases, with 30 bases lying between them. The CDR3 has 19 residues. CDR3 protein: CASSFSRLGSGNRTVEQFF. CDR3 coding DNA: TGTGCCAGCAGCTTCTCCAGGCTTGGTAGCGGAAACCGTACAGTTGAGCAGTTCTTC.

The chain uses TRBV9 and TRBJ1-2; a possible D gene is TRBD1 (5 bases). The CDR3 is made up of 14 amino acids. Germline V lookup: CDR1 SGDLS, CDR2 YYNGEE. V dropped 0 bases and J dropped 4 bases, with 10 bases sitting between them. The CDR3 DNA reads as TGTGCCAGCAGCGTAGCTGACAGACTCTATGGCTACACCTTC. It specifies CASSVADRLYGYTF.

The chain recombines TRBV27 with TRBJ1-1; D possibly corresponds to TRBD1 (6 bases). Deletions cut 5 bases from V and 0 bases from J, with 10 bases between. The germline V gene encodes CDR1 MNHEY and CDR2 SMNVEV (reference sequence). CDR3 size: 14 residues. CDR3 region: CASSNRVMNTEAFF. CDR3 bases: TGTGCCAGCAGTAACAGGGTTATGAACACTGAAGCTTTCTTT.

The V and J genes are TRBV9 and TRBJ2-3, with TRBD2 as a possible D gene (6 bases). With 5 bases removed from V and 3 bases from J, the gap between germline ends came to 19 bases. Germline V gives CDR1 SGDLS, CDR2 YYNGEE. The CDR3 sequence is 16 residues long. CDR3 DNA sequence: TGTGCCAGCAGTGCCTGGGGAGCGGGCGGGACAGATACGCAGTATTTT. It codes for CASSAWGAGGTDTQYF.

The count of this clone is one. The chain has TRBV11-3 and TRBJ2-7; 11 bases map to TRBD1. The junction had 5 bases not matched to a gene; V was cut back by 4 bases and J by 3 bases. From germline, CDR1 is SGHNT and CDR2 YENEEA. The CDR3 has 15 residues. This CDR3 is CASSSSGTGGYEQYF. CDR3 coding DNA: TGTGCCAGCAGCTCCTCCGGGACAGGGGGCTACGAGCAGTACTTC.

V usage is TRBV6-6 and J usage is TRBJ2-2; no firm D call. The V gene's germline CDR1 is MNHNY and CDR2 SVGAGI (reference sequence). V dropped 2 bases and J dropped 1 base, with 5 bases sitting between them. The CDR3 is 14 residues long. The CDR3 DNA sequence: TGTGCCAGCAGTTACGAGCGGAACACCGGGGAGCTGTTTTTT. Protein: CASSYERNTGELFF.

Only a few counts were recorded for this clone. The genes are TRBV18 and TRBJ1-2, with D tentatively TRBD1 (5 bases). The CDR3 consists of 13 residues. Germline values: CDR1 KGHSH, CDR2 LQKENI. With 3 bases removed from V and 7 bases from J, the gap between germline ends came to 12 bases. As DNA, the CDR3 is TGTGCCAGCTCACCCCAGGGAGGCGGTGGCTACACCTTC. Amino acids: CASSPQGGGGYTF.

This clone was found once. The chain combines TRBV10-2 with TRBJ1-2; 7 bases align to TRBD1. This CDR3 spans 14 amino acids. V lost 6 bases and J lost 7; bases outside the gene matches: 11. CDR1 is WSHSY and CDR2 is SAAADI in the germline V gene. The CDR3 DNA reads TGCGCCAGCAGGGAACCACAGGGGAGGGCTGGCTACACCTTC. It codes for CASREPQGRAGYTF.